These 11 T cell receptor beta chains were sequenced from one sample in a study of cytomegalovirus exposure and HLA in healthy donors. PCR employed 60 Vbeta and 13 Jbeta primers. Assay: immunoSEQ multiplex PCR; the TCRdb copy retains only in-frame clones and omits some. The repertoire holds roughly 69,000 clones, approximately 80% seen once, with over 2.5% in the top ten. Material for sequencing was PBMCs. All receptors come from a man younger than 35 in good health and CMV-seronegative.

The rearrangement links TRBV2 to TRBJ1-1, with 8 nucleotides matching TRBD1. Trimming at V came to 6 bases and at J to 2 bases, leaving 5 bases not matched to a gene. The CDR3 extends over 14 amino acids. Germline values: CDR1 SNHLY, CDR2 FYNNEI. CDR3 nucleotides: TGTGCCAGCAGCAGGACAGGGCGAAACACTGAAGCTTTCTTT. Residues: CASSRTGRNTEAFF.

This rearrangement joins TRBV6-1 to TRBJ1-5, with 12 bases fitting TRBD1. Germline V lookup: CDR1 MNHNS, CDR2 SASEGT. The length of the CDR3 is 15 residues. V was pared by 10 bases and J by 5 bases, with 9 bases of the junction left unmatched. In DNA form, the CDR3 reads TGTGCCATCAAAACCGGGACAGGGGGCTATCAGCCCCAGCATTTT. As protein: CAIKTGTGGYQPQHF.

The J gene is TRBJ2-1, the V gene TRBV6-1; possible D gene TRBD1, 6 bases. The CDR3 has 18 amino acids. Germline loops: CDR1 MNHNS, CDR2 SASEGT. V dropped 4 bases and J dropped 3 bases, with 22 bases sitting between them. CDR3 coding DNA: TGTGCCAGCAGTGTGGGACACCACTTGCCCACTCACTACAATGAGCAGTTCTTC. Amino acids: CASSVGHHLPTHYNEQFF.

The chain carries TRBV10-3 and TRBJ2-2; TRBD2 aligns across 7 bases. The length of the CDR3 is 17 residues. The ends lost 3 bases at V and 1 base at J; junction bases unmatched: 8. CDR1 is ENHRY and CDR2 is SYGVKD in the germline V gene. CDR3 protein: CAISDRAGVKNTGELFF. The CDR3 DNA sequence: TGTGCCATCAGTGATAGGGCGGGGGTAAAGAACACCGGGGAGCTGTTTTTT.

This clone was seen a handful of times. CDR3 nucleotide sequence: TGTGCCAGCAGTGGACTAGAGACAGGGCATAATTCACCCCTCCACTTT. Its translation is CASSGLETGHNSPLHF. The gene calls are TRBV2 and TRBJ1-6, with TRBD1 matching over 7 bases. J lost 5 bases, V lost 4 bases, and 8 bases had no gene match. CDR1 and CDR2 from the germline V gene are SNHLY and FYNNEI. CDR3 length: 16 residues.

The V call is TRBV7-8, the J call TRBJ1-5, with unresolved D. The CDR3 has 15 residues. Trimming took 5 bases from V and 3 from J, leaving 14 bases between them. Germline CDR1 reads SGHVS; CDR2 reads FQNEAQ. CDR3 in DNA: TGTGCCAGCAGCCAAATGGCAGGTTACAATCAGCCCCAGCATTTT. Protein product: CASSQMAGYNQPQHF.

The chain couples TRBV27 to TRBJ1-1, with TRBD1 matching over 7 bases. The CDR3 is 16 residues long. Trimming cost V 3 bases and J 7 bases; bases outside gene matches: 14. Germline V gene sequence: CDR1 MNHEY, CDR2 SMNVEV (reference sequence). CDR3 loop: CASSFLSSGGTSEAFF. CDR3 DNA: TGTGCCAGCAGTTTTTTGTCGTCAGGGGGAACTAGTGAAGCTTTCTTT.

This chain connects TRBV11-2 to TRBJ2-7, with 8 bases matching TRBD1. CDR3 length: 16 residues. Germline V gene data show CDR1 as SGHAT and CDR2 as FQNNGV. The junction had 10 bases not matched to a gene; V was cut back by 1 base and J by 5 bases. The CDR3 spells CASSLVLGTGVDEQYF. CDR3 coding DNA: TGTGCCAGCAGCTTAGTTTTAGGGACAGGAGTCGACGAGCAGTACTTC.

The chain recombines TRBV7-2 with TRBJ1-1; a weak D match, TRBD1 (6 bases). V gave up 5 bases and J gave up 6 bases, with 16 bases separating them. Germline lookup yields CDR1 SGHTA and CDR2 FQGNSA. CDR3 length equals 14 residues. As DNA, the CDR3 is TGTGCCAGCAGCATTAACAGGGTTCCCCCTGAAGCTTTCTTT. Its protein is CASSINRVPPEAFF.

The chain uses TRBV6-4 and TRBJ2-1; TRBD1 aligns across 10 bases. The CDR3 is 15 residues long. Looked up from germline, CDR1 is MRHNA and CDR2 is SNTAGT. V was clipped by 6 bases and J by 2 bases; unmatched bases: 4. The CDR3 nucleotides are TGTGCCAGCAGGCCGGGACAGGGGCCCTACAATGAGCAGTTCTTC. This translates into CASRPGQGPYNEQFF.

The V call is TRBV5-4, the J call TRBJ2-1, with D unresolved. The CDR3 length is 15 residues. Per the germline V gene, CDR1 is SGHNT and CDR2 is YYREEE (reference sequence). V was pared by 0 bases and J by 0 bases, with 7 bases between. CDR3 coding DNA: TGTGCCAGCAGCTTGGGCGATAACTCCTACAATGAGCAGTTCTTC. Translated, it gives CASSLGDNSYNEQFF.